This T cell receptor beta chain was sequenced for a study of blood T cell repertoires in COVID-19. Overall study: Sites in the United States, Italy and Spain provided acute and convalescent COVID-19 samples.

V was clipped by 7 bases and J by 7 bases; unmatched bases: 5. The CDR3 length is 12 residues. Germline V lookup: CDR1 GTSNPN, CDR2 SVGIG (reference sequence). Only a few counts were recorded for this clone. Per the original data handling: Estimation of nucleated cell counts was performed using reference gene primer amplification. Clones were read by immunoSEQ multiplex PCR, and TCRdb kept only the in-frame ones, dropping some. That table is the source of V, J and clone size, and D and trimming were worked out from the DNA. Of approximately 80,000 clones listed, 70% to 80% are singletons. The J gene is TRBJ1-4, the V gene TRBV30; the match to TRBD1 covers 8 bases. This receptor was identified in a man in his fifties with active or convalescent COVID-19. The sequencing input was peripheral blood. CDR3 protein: CASQGASEKLFF. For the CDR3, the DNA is TGTGCCTCGCAGGGGGCGAGTGAAAAACTGTTTTTT.